The 7 T cell receptor beta chains below were found in one sample sequenced in a study of control samples from healthy donors and cancer patients. Libraries were prepared by immunoSEQ multiplex PCR; TCRdb keeps only in-frame clonotypes and omits some of them. This table holds 100,000 or so clones, approximately 90% found once. Sequencing was performed on blood. The receptors shown here come from a woman in her 30s in good health.

V and J are TRBV29-1 and TRBJ2-2; a weak D match, TRBD2 (6 bases). The CDR3 length is 14 residues. CDR1 is SQVTM, CDR2 ANQGSEA, per germline. CDR3 residues: CSGRDSGGAGELFF. CDR3 bases: TGCAGTGGCCGGGACTCCGGAGGTGCCGGGGAGCTGTTTTTT.

V is TRBV5-1 and J is TRBJ2-6; D is perhaps TRBD1 or TRBD2 (5 bases each). The germline V and J ends were trimmed by 0 bases and 0 bases, with 10 bases remaining between them. The CDR3 is made up of 17 amino acids. Per the germline V gene, CDR1 is SGHRS and CDR2 is YFSETQ. The CDR3 is CASSLDGAASGANVLTF. In DNA form, the CDR3 reads TGCGCCAGCAGCTTGGACGGGGCTGCCTCTGGGGCCAACGTCCTGACTTTC.

V is TRBV6-5 and J is TRBJ1-1; D gene unclear. Germline-derived CDR1 and CDR2 are MNHEY and SVGAGI. The CDR3 is 13 residues long. The V end was cut by 7 bases, the J end by 5 bases, with 14 bases between. CDR3 in DNA: TGTGCCAGCATCGTTGGGGTAAAGACTGAAGCTTTCTTT. Protein sequence: CASIVGVKTEAFF.

This chain joins TRBV11-2 and TRBJ2-7; 10 positions agree with TRBD1. Trimming took 1 base from V and 2 from J; bases not matched to a gene: 11. The V gene's germline CDR1 is SGHAT and CDR2 FQNNGV. The CDR3 spans 18 residues. CDR3: CASSLVGPGQGLTYEQYF. The CDR3 bases are TGTGCCAGCAGCTTAGTGGGCCCGGGACAGGGGCTAACCTACGAGCAGTACTTC.

V gene TRBV6-5 combines with J gene TRBJ1-1, with TRBD1 identical over 7 bases. The CDR3 is 13 amino acids. Germline CDR1 MNHEY, CDR2 SVGAGI. Trimming cost V 6 bases and J 1 base; bases outside gene matches: 2. The CDR3 sequence: CASSYRGNTEAFF. Written as DNA, the CDR3 is TGTGCCAGCAGCTACAGGGGGAACACTGAAGCTTTCTTT.

The chain is built from TRBV6-5 and TRBJ1-4; D is undetermined. Germline CDR1 and CDR2: MNHEY and SVGAGI. V was shortened by 4 bases and J by 16 bases, with 10 bases between the two germline ends. The CDR3 spans 10 residues. The CDR3 region is CASSFTAGFF. Written as DNA, the CDR3 is TGTGCCAGCAGTTTCACCGCGGGGTTTTTT.

V gene TRBV5-5 combines with J gene TRBJ1-3; D remains ambiguous. This CDR3 is built from 15 residues. Germline assignment: CDR1 SGHKS and CDR2 YYEKEE (reference sequence). Trimming pared 1 base from V and 2 bases from J, leaving 10 bases between. CDR3 sequence: CASSLTVLPGNTIYF. CDR3 in DNA: TGTGCCAGCAGCTTGACAGTCCTACCTGGAAACACCATATATTTT.